The 23 T cell receptor beta chains below all came from one sample that was sequenced in a study of memory CD8 T cells in hepatitis C reinfection. Some clones are missing from TCRdb's copy, which holds only in-frame ones; the method was immunoSEQ multiplex PCR. The data contain about 46,000 clones, 80% to 90% of them singletons. As for time point: late/post reinfection, 12 to 24 weeks after detection. The sorted cells went straight to TCR sequencing with no prior in vitro expansion. Sequenced input: naive CD8+ T cells sorted from blood. The receptors come from a man aged 18 to 35 with hepatitis C virus infection.

This clone was recorded only once. The CDR3 DNA reads TGTGCCAGCAGCGACCCGGGGACAGGGGTGATCGGTGAAGCTTTCTTT. This gives the protein CASSDPGTGVIGEAFF. The rearrangement links TRBV9 to TRBJ1-1; 10 nucleotides align to TRBD1. Germline V gene lookup returns CDR1 SGDLS and CDR2 YYNGEE. Trimming at V came to 3 bases and at J to 7 bases, leaving 12 bases not matched to a gene. The CDR3 loop spans 16 amino acids.

This chain joins TRBV6-5 and TRBJ1-5; D remains ambiguous. Between the trimmed V and J ends, which lost 6 bases and 6 bases, there was a span of 15 bases. Germline V lookup: CDR1 MNHEY, CDR2 SVGAGI. The CDR3 consists of 14 residues. The chain's CDR3 is CASSDGVRLQPQHF. CDR3 nucleotides: TGTGCCAGCAGCGACGGGGTGAGGCTTCAGCCCCAGCATTTT.

The chain links TRBV7-9 to TRBJ1-1; perhaps TRBD1 as D (6 bases). The CDR3 is 12 residues long. V was cut by 6 bases and J by 8 bases, with 13 bases left in between. The V gene's germline CDR1 is SEHNR and CDR2 FQNEAQ (reference sequence). The CDR3 nucleotides read TGTGCCAGCAGTCTAGGGGGTGGGGAAGCTTTCTTT. This sequence encodes CASSLGGGEAFF.

V gene TRBV7-8 combines with J gene TRBJ2-5, with 9 bases matching TRBD2. The V and J ends lost 2 bases and 2 bases, in that order; junction bases with no gene match: 6. Germline assignment: CDR1 SGHVS and CDR2 FQNEAQ. The CDR3 is 16 amino acids. The CDR3 is CASSLSSAGGQETQYF. The CDR3 DNA sequence: TGTGCCAGCAGCTTATCATCGGCGGGGGGGCAAGAGACCCAGTACTTC.

The chain carries TRBV5-5 and TRBJ1-4; 8 nucleotides match TRBD1. V shed 5 bases, J shed 6 bases, and the junction held 6 bases outside the gene matches. The CDR3 runs 14 residues. Per the germline V gene, CDR1 is SGHKS and CDR2 is YYEKEE (reference sequence). DNA of the CDR3: TGTGCCAGCAGGCCCACGGACAGGGATGAAAAACTGTTTTTT. This gives the protein CASRPTDRDEKLFF.

This rearrangement joins TRBV4-3 to TRBJ1-2; TRBD1 agrees at 7 bases. The V and J ends lost 1 base and 6 bases, in that order; junction bases with no gene match: 11. The length of the CDR3 is 16 residues. Germline assignment: CDR1 LGHNA and CDR2 YSLEER. CDR3 in amino acids: CASSQGDRVGWDGYTF. The CDR3 region has the DNA TGCGCCAGCAGCCAAGGCGACAGGGTTGGATGGGATGGCTACACCTTC.

In DNA, the CDR3 is TGTGCCACTAGAGGGGGGGCTGGGGCCAACGTCCTGACTTTC. It encodes CATRGGAGANVLTF. The rearrangement uses TRBV7-6 and TRBJ2-6; TRBD2 might be the D (7 bases). Germline lookup yields CDR1 SGHVS and CDR2 FNYEAQ. V was shortened by 10 bases and J by 2 bases, with 12 bases between the two germline ends. This CDR3 contains 14 residues.

The chain employs TRBV11-2 and TRBJ2-7, with 7 nucleotides matching TRBD1. The CDR3 spans 13 residues. V was pared by 5 bases and J by 0 bases, with 1 base of the junction left unmatched. Germline CDR1 is SGHAT and CDR2 is FQNNGV. CDR3 bases: TGTGCCAGCAGCCCAGGGGGCTCCTACGAGCAGTACGTC. This sequence encodes CASSPGGSYEQYV.

V and J are TRBV28 and TRBJ2-2, with 9 bases lining up with TRBD1. Germline trimming cut 7 bases from V and 3 bases from J; bases unmatched to any gene: 18. Germline V CDR1 and CDR2: MDHEN, SYDVKM. The CDR3 runs 19 residues. This CDR3 is CASIQGQGLFSEDTGELFF. CDR3 nucleotides: TGTGCCAGCATCCAAGGACAGGGGTTATTCTCCGAGGACACCGGGGAGCTGTTTTTT. Full variable domain (rest looked up from reference TRBV28 and TRBJ2-2): DVKVTQSSRYLVKRTGEKVFLECVQDMDHENMFWYRQDPGLGLRLIYFSYDVKMKEKGDIPEGYSVSREKKERFSLILESASTNQTSMYLCASIQGQGLFSEDTGELFFGEGSRLTVL.

The rearrangement joins TRBV20-1 to TRBJ2-7, with TRBD1 as a possible D gene (6 bases). The CDR3 length is 11 residues. Germline CDR1 DFQATT, CDR2 SNEGSKA (reference sequence). V lost 5 bases and J lost 6, with 11 bases in between. CDR3 nucleotides: TGCAGTGCTTCTCAGGGGACCGAGCAGTACTTC. It yields the protein CSASQGTEQYF.

The J gene is TRBJ2-1, the V gene TRBV10-2; 7 bases map to TRBD1. The CDR3 has 12 residues. V gave up 5 bases and J gave up 8 bases; unmatched junction bases: 3. Germline V gene data show CDR1 as WSHSY and CDR2 as SAAADI. As DNA, the CDR3 is TGCGCCAGCAGTAGGGGGCCGGATGAGCAGTTCTTC. Encoded protein: CASSRGPDEQFF.

This chain uses TRBV28 with TRBJ2-1, with TRBD2 identical over 10 bases. Per germline, CDR1 MDHEN and CDR2 SYDVKM. The V and J ends lost 7 bases and 0 bases, in that order; junction bases with no gene match: 15. The CDR3 runs 19 residues. The CDR3 DNA sequence: TGTGCCAGCATCGGGGGGCTAGCGGGAGTGTACTACTCCTACAATGAGCAGTTCTTC. Translating gives CASIGGLAGVYYSYNEQFF.

This clone was detected only a few times. The genes are TRBV2 and TRBJ2-2; 7 bases fit TRBD2. The CDR3 has 15 residues. Germline V gene data show CDR1 as SNHLY and CDR2 as FYNNEI. With V trimmed by 4 bases and J by 0 bases, 2 bases remained unmatched. The CDR3 sequence is CASSAGTTNTGELFF. Here the CDR3 DNA reads TGTGCCAGCAGTGCCGGGACTACGAACACCGGGGAGCTGTTTTTT.

The chain is built from TRBV19 and TRBJ2-1, with 9 bases aligning to TRBD2. Looked up from germline, CDR1 is LNHDA and CDR2 is SQIVND (reference sequence). The V gene end was trimmed by 5 bases and the J gene end by 4 bases; junction bases not matched to a gene: 6. CDR3 size: 15 residues. Here the CDR3 DNA reads TGTGCCAGTAGTTGGTCTAGCGGGGAGTACAATGAGCAGTTCTTC. Its protein product is CASSWSSGEYNEQFF.

The V call is TRBV7-9, the J call TRBJ2-3, with TRBD2 identical over 8 bases. V shed 4 bases, J shed 0 bases, and the junction held 9 bases outside the gene matches. The germline CDR1 and CDR2 sequences are SEHNR and FQNEAQ (reference sequence). CDR3 length: 17 amino acids. The CDR3 region has the DNA TGTGCCAGCAGCTCGGTTACTAGCGGAGCTAGCACAGATACGCAGTATTTT. It is translated as CASSSVTSGASTDTQYF.

The chain is built from TRBV9 and TRBJ1-1; 7 bases fit TRBD1. The CDR3 is 18 residues long. V lost 0 bases and J lost 3; bases outside the gene matches: 14. The germline CDR1 and CDR2 sequences are SGDLS and YYNGEE. The CDR3 spells CASSVALNGAGGHTEAFF. The DNA of the CDR3 is TGTGCCAGCAGCGTAGCTTTGAATGGGGCAGGGGGACACACTGAAGCTTTCTTT.

The chain combines TRBV5-1 with TRBJ2-1; 12 nucleotides match TRBD2. Germline loops: CDR1 SGHRS, CDR2 YFSETQ. The CDR3 runs to 16 residues. J lost 7 bases, V lost 5 bases, and 10 bases had no gene match. The CDR3 is CASSSPTSGGPNEQFF. Written as DNA, the CDR3 is TGCGCCAGCAGTTCACCGACTAGCGGGGGACCGAATGAGCAGTTCTTC.

This chain uses TRBV10-3 with TRBJ1-1; D might be TRBD1 (5 bases). There are 13 residues in the CDR3. Germline CDR1 is ENHRY and CDR2 is SYGVKD. With 6 bases removed from V and 1 base from J, the gap between germline ends came to 9 bases. The CDR3 bases are TGTGCCATCAGGGAAACAGGGAACACTGAAGCTTTCTTT. Translating it yields CAIRETGNTEAFF.

The chain combines TRBV12-5 with TRBJ2-5; TRBD2 matches at 14 bases. V dropped 3 bases and J dropped 0; count of bases not matched to a gene: 3. The CDR3 consists of 17 residues. From germline, CDR1 is LGHNT and CDR2 FRNRAP. Written as DNA, the CDR3 is TGTGCTAGTGGTTTCGGGACTAGCGGGGGATACCAAGAGACCCAGTACTTC. Translating it yields CASGFGTSGGYQETQYF.

Note on this clone: Because the CDR3's place on the DNA is in doubt, the DNA is left out and the CDR3 is given as listed by TCRdb. CDR3 sequence: CASSSSSLSGNTIYF. The J gene is TRBJ1-3, the V gene TRBV4-1. The germline CDR1 and CDR2 sequences are MGHRA and YSYEKL. From its first to its last residue, the CDR3 has 15 amino acids.

The chain carries TRBV27 and TRBJ2-7; D ambiguous. V gave up 3 bases and J gave up 3 bases, with 12 bases separating them. The CDR3 is 14 residues long. Germline CDR1 MNHEY, CDR2 SMNVEV (reference sequence). DNA of the CDR3: TGTGCCAGCAGTTTTCGTGGTCTCTACTACGAGCAGTACTTC. Encoded protein: CASSFRGLYYEQYF.

This sequence joins TRBV14 and TRBJ1-1; perhaps TRBD1 as D (5 bases). The CDR3 loop spans 16 amino acids. V was pared by 0 bases and J by 1 base, with 12 bases between. Germline V gives CDR1 SGHDN, CDR2 FVKESK. This CDR3 is CASSQDSRAQNTEAFF. The CDR3 region has the DNA TGTGCCAGCAGCCAAGACTCCAGGGCCCAGAACACTGAAGCTTTCTTT. Full variable domain (remainder filled in from reference TRBV14 and TRBJ1-1): EAGVTQFPSHSVIEKGQTVTLRCDPISGHDNLYWYRRVMGKEIKFLLHFVKESKQDESGMPNNRFLAERTGGTYSTLKVQPAELEDSGVYFCASSQDSRAQNTEAFFGQGTRLTVV.

The V call is TRBV23-1, the J call TRBJ1-2; no definite D call. TRBV23-1 is filed as an ORF, its function uncertain. V was pared by 4 bases and J by 0 bases, with 9 bases between. The CDR3 runs to 14 residues. The CDR3 coding sequence is TGCGCCAGCAGTCTAGTTGAGGCTAACTATGGCTACACCTTC. Protein sequence: CASSLVEANYGYTF.